This T cell receptor (beta chain) was retrieved from a study of shared clonotypes between healthy human individuals. General study findings and limits: Rarefaction revealed incomplete sorted-subset sequencing despite large depth. The diversity represented, both genetic and in exposure history, was limited by few donors.

Genomic DNA of each subset was evenly split across several immunoSEQ plates. Each PCR replicate from the sorted subsets contained about 200 ng DNA, which is 25,000 to 30,000 T cell genomes. Only in-frame clones appear in the TCRdb table, and some are missing; sequencing was by immunoSEQ multiplex PCR. Found here are 950,000 to 1,100,000 clones, approximately 80% of them singletons; the top ten hold around 0.61%. CDR1 and CDR2 (germline): MDHEN, SYDVKM. This CDR3 is built from 14 residues. Between the trimmed V and J ends, which lost 3 bases and 2 bases, there was a span of 10 bases. Points on this clone: Antigen: not known.

This receptor was taken from a man aged 18 to 29 in good health. Some clones in this sample may be carry-over from other donors' samples. The V call is TRBV28, the J call TRBJ2-5, with D unclear. Sequencing was performed on memory CD4+ T cells from PBMCs. Described subset: CD45RA-negative fraction. The CDR3 bases are TGTGCCAGCAGTTTTTCTAAGGCGCAAGAGACCCAGTACTTC. It translates to CASSFSKAQETQYF.